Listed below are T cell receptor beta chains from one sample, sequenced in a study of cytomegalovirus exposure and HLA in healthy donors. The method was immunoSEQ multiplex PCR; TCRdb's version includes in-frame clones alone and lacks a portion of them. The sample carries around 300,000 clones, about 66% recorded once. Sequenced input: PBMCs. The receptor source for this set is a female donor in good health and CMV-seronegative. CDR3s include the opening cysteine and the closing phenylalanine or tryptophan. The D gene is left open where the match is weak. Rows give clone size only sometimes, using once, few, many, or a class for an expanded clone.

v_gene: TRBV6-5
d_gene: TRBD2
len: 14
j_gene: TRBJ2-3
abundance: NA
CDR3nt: TGTGCCAGCAGCTCTAGCGGGAGCACAGATACGCAGTATTTT
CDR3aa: CASSSSGSTDTQYF

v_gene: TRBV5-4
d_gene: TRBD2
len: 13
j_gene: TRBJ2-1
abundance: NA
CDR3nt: TGTGCCAGCAGGAAAGCGGGAGCCAATGAGCAGTTCTTC
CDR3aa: CASRKAGANEQFF

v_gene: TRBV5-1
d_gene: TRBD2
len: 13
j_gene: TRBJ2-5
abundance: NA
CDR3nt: TGCGCCAGCGGTGGACTAGCTCTGGAGACCCAGTACTTC
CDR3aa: CASGGLALETQYF

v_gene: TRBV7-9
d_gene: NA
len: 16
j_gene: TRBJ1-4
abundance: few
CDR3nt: TGTTCCAGCAGGCAAGATTCGGACATTTCAGTCGAAAAACTGTTTTTT
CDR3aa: CSSRQDSDISVEKLFF

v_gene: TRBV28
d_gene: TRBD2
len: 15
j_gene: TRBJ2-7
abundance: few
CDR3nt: TGTGCCAGCAGTGCTCCGGGACTAGCTCTGGTCGAGCAGTACTTC
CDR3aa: CASSAPGLALVEQYF

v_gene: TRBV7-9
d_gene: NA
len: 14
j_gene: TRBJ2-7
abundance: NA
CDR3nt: TGTGCCAGCACGCCAAAGGGGGGGGCTTACGAGCAGTACTTC
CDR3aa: CASTPKGGAYEQYF

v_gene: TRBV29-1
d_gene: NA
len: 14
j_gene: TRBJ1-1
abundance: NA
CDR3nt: TGCAGCGTTGACCGACAGGTAGGGGACACTGAAGCTTTCTTT
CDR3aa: CSVDRQVGDTEAFF

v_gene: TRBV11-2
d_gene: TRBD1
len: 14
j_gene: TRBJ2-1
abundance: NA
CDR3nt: TGTGCCAGCAGCTTAGATCACGACAGGGCTGAGCAGTTCTTC
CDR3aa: CASSLDHDRAEQFF

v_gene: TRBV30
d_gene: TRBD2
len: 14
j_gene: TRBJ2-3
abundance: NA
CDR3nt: TGTGCCTGGAGTCAAGCGGGAGGGCCAGATACGCAGTATTTT
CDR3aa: CAWSQAGGPDTQYF

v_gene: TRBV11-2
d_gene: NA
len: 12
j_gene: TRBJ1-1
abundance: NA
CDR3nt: TGTGCCAGCAGCTTAGATGGGCATGGAGCTTTCTTT
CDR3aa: CASSLDGHGAFF

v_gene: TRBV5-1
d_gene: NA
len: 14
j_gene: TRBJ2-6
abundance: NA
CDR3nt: TGCGCCAGCAGCGAGGCCTCTGGGGCCAACGTCCTGACTTTC
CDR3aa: CASSEASGANVLTF

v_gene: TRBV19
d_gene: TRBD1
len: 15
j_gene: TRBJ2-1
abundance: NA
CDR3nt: TGTGCCAGTAGTATCGACAGGGGGGCGTACAATGAGCAGTTCTTC
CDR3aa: CASSIDRGAYNEQFF

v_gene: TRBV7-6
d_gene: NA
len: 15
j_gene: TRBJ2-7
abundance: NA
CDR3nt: TGTGCCAGCAGCCCTGCGTGGGCGGGGCACTACGAGCAGTACTTC
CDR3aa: CASSPAWAGHYEQYF

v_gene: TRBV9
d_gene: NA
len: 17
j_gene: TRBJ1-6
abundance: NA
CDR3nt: TGTGCCAGCAGCGTAGCAGCAGCTAGCTCCTATAATTCACCCCTCCACTTT
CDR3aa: CASSVAAASSYNSPLHF

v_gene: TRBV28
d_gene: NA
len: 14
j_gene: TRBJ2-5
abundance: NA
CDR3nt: TGTGCCAGCAGCCGGGGCGGGACCCAAGAGACCCAGTACTTC
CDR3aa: CASSRGGTQETQYF

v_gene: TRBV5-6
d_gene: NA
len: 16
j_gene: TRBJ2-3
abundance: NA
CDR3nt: TGTGCCAGCAGCTGGGTGGGGGCTACCAACACAGATACGCAGTATTTT
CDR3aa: CASSWVGATNTDTQYF

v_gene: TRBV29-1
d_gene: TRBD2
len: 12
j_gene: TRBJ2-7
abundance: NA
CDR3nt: TGCAGCGTTGCGGGGGGGGGCAACGAGCAGTACTTC
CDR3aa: CSVAGGGNEQYF

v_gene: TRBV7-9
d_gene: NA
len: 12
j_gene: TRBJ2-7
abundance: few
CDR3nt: TGTTCCAGCAGCTCGTCCTCCTACGAGCAGTACTTC
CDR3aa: CSSSSSSYEQYF

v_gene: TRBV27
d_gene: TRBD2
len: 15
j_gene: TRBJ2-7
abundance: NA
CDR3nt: TGTGCCAGCAGTTCCCTAGCGGGAGGAACCTACGAGCAGTACTTC
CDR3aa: CASSSLAGGTYEQYF

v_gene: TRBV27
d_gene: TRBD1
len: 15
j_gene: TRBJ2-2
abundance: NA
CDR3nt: TGTGCCAGCAGATGGGACAGGCTGAACACCGGGGAGCTGTTTTTT
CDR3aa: CASRWDRLNTGELFF

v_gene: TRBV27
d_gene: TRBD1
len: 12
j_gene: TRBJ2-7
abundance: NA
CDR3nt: TGTGCCAGCAGATCAACAGGGGCCGAGCAGTACTTC
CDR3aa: CASRSTGAEQYF

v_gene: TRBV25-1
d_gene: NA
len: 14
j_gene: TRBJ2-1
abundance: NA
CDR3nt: TGTGCCAGCAGAGGCCGTAGCTTGACCAATGAGCAGTTCTTC
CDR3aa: CASRGRSLTNEQFF

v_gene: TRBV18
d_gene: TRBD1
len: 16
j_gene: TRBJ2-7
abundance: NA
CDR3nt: TGTGCCAGCTCACCACCGGTTGGACAGGGTACCTACGAGCAGTACTTC
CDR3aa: CASSPPVGQGTYEQYF

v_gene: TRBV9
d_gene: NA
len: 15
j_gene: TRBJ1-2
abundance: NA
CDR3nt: TGTGCCAGCAAGCCGGGGGGATTTACTAACTATGGCTACACCTTC
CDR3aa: CASKPGGFTNYGYTF

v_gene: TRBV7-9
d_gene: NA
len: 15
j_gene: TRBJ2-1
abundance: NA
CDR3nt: TGTGCCAGCAGCTTAGCGGTCGGTCGGGAGTATGAGCAGTTCTTC
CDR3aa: CASSLAVGREYEQFF

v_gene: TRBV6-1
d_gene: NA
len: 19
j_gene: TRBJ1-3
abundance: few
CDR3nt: TGTGCCAGCAGTGAAGACGTCAGGGAGGTTCTTCGCTCTGGAAACACCATATATTTT
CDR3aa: CASSEDVREVLRSGNTIYF

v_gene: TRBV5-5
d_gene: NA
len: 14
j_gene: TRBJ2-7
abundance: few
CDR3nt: TGTGCCAGCAGCTCTGAAGACAGGTCCTACGAGCAGTACTTC
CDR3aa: CASSSEDRSYEQYF

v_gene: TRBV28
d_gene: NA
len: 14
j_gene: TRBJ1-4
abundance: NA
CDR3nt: TGTGCCAGCAGTAAACATGCAACTAATGAAAAACTGTTTTTT
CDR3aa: CASSKHATNEKLFF

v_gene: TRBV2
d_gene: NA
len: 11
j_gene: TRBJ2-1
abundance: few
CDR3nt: TGTGCCAGCGAGCGGAACAATGAGCAGTTCTTC
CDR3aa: CASERNNEQFF

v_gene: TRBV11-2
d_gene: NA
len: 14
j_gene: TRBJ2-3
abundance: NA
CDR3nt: TGTGCCAGCAGCATCCGGAAGGGGTCAGATACGCAGTATTTT
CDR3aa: CASSIRKGSDTQYF

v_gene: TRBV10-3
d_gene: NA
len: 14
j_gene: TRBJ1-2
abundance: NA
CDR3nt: TGTGCCATCAGTGAGACCAACAAGTTCTATGGCTACACCTTC
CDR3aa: CAISETNKFYGYTF

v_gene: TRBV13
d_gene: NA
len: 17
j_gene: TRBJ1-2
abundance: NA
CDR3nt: TGTGCCAGCAGCTTACCTAGTGACAGGTTTCCCACTTATGGCTACACCTTC
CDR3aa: CASSLPSDRFPTYGYTF

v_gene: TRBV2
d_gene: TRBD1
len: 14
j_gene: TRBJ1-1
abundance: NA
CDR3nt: TGTGCCAGCACAAAGACAGGGAAGGACACTGAAGCTTTCTTT
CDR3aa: CASTKTGKDTEAFF

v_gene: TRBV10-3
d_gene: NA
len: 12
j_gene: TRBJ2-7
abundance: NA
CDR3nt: TGTGCCATCGGTGAGGATTTCTACGAGCAGTACTTC
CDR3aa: CAIGEDFYEQYF

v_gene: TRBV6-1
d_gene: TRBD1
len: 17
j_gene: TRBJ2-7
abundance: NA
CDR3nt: TGTGCCAGCAGTGAAGGGGAAGGGGGACAGGGGTTATTTTTAACGTACTTC
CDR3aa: CASSEGEGGQGLFLTYF

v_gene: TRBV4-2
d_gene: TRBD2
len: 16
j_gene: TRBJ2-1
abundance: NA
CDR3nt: TGTGCCAGCAGCCAAGAGGGAGCGGGGGCGTACAATGAGCAGTTCTTC
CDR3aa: CASSQEGAGAYNEQFF

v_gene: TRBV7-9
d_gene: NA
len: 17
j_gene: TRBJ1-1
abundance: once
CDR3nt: TGTGCCAGCAGCCCAGGCCTAGGGGGAGAGATGAACACTGAAGCTTTCTTT
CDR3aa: CASSPGLGGEMNTEAFF

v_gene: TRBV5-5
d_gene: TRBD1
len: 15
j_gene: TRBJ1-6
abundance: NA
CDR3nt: TGTGCCAGCAGCTTGACAGGGGGTTATAATTCACCCCTCCACTTT
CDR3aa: CASSLTGGYNSPLHF

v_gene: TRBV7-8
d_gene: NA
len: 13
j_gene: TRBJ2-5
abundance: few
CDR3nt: TGTGCCAGCAGCTTTACAGGCCAAGAGACCCAGTACTTC
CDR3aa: CASSFTGQETQYF

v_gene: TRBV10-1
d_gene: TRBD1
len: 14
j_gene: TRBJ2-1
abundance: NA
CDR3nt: TGCGCCAGCAGTGCCGGGACAGTGGTCAATGAGCAGTTCTTC
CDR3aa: CASSAGTVVNEQFF

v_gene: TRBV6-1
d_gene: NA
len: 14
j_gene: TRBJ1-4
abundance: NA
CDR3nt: TGTGCCAGCAGTGAAGGGGGCGCATCGGAAAAACTGTTTTTT
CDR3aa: CASSEGGASEKLFF

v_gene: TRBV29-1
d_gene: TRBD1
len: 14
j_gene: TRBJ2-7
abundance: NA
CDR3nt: TGCAGCGTCGCGGACAGGGGGTCCTCCTACGAGCAGTACTTC
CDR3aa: CSVADRGSSYEQYF

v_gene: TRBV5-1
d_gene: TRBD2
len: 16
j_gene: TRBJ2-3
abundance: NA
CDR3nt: TGCGCCAGCAGGTGGAAAGCGGGAGGGAGCACAGATACGCAGTATTTT
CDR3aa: CASRWKAGGSTDTQYF

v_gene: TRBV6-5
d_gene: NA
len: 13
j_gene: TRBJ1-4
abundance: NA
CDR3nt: TGTGCCAGCACCTCATTGGGAGACGAAAAACTGTTTTTT
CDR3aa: CASTSLGDEKLFF

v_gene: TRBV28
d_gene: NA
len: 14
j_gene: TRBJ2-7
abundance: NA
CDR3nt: TGTGCCAGCAGTCCCCCAGGACAATCCTACGAGCAGTACTTC
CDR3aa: CASSPPGQSYEQYF

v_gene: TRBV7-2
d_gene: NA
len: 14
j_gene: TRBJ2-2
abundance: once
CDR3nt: TGTGCCAGCAGCTTTACAGGGTTGACCGGGGAGCTGTTTTTT
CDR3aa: CASSFTGLTGELFF

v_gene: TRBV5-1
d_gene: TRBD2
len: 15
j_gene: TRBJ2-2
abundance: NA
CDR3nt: TGCGCCAGCAGATGGTTAGCGGGATCTAGCGGGGAGCTGTTTTTT
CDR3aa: CASRWLAGSSGELFF

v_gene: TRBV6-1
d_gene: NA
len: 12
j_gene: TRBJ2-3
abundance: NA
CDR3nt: TGTGCCAGCAGTTCTAGCACAGATACGCAGTATTTT
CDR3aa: CASSSSTDTQYF

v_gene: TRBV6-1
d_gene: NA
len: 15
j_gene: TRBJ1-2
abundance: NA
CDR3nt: TGTGCCAGCAGACCCGACAGAACCGAGTCATATGGCTACACCTTC
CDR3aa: CASRPDRTESYGYTF

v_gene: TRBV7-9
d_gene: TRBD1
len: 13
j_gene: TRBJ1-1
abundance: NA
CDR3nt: TGTGCCAGCAGCCTTGACAGGGGCACTGAAGCTTTCTTT
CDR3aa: CASSLDRGTEAFF

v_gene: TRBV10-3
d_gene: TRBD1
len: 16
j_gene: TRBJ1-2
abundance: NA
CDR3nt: TGTGCCATCAGTGACGGACCGGGACAGGGGAACTATGGCTACACCTTC
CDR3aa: CAISDGPGQGNYGYTF

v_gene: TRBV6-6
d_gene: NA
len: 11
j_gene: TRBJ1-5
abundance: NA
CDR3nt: TGTGCCAGCCGAGGGAATCAGCCCCAGCATTTT
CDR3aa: CASRGNQPQHF

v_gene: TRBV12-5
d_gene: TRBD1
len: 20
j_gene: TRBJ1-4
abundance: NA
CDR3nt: TGTGCTAGTGGCCTGCAAGTCGGGACAGCAGAACGCGGAGCTAATGAAAAACTGTTTTTT
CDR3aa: CASGLQVGTAERGANEKLFF

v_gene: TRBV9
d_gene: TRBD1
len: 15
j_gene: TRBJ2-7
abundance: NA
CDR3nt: TGTGCCAGCAGCGGTGGGGACAGGGGGTACTACGAGCAGTACTTC
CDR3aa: CASSGGDRGYYEQYF

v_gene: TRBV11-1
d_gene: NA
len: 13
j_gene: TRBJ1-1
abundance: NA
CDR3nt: TGTGCCAGCAGCATAACAGTGAACACTGAAGCTTTCTTT
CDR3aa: CASSITVNTEAFF

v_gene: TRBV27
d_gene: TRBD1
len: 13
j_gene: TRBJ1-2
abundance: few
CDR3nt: TGTGCCAGCAGTGTCGGGACAGGCTATGGCTACACCTTC
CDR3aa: CASSVGTGYGYTF

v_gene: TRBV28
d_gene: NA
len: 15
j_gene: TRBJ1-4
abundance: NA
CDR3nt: TGTGCCAGCACCCCCCGCGGGGCGCTGGAGGAAAAACTGTTTTTT
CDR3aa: CASTPRGALEEKLFF

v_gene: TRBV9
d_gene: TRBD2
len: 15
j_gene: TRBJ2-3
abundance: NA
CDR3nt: TGTGCCAGCAGCGATAGCGGGGGTAGCACAGATACGCAGTATTTT
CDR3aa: CASSDSGGSTDTQYF